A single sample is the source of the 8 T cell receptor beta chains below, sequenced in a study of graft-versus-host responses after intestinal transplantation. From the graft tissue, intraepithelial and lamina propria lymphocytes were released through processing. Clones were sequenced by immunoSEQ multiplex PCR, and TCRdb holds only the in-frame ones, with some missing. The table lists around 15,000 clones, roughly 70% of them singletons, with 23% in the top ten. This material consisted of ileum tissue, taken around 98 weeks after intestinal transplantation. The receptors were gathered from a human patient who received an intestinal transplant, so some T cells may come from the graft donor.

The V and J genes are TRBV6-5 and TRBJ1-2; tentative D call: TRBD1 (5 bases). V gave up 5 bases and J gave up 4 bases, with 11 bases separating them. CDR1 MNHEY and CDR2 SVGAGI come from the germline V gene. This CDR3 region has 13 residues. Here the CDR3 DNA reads TGTGCCAGCAGTGTCTCGGACACCTATGGCTACACCTTC. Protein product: CASSVSDTYGYTF.

The CDR3 here is CASSVDMTGELFF. DNA for the CDR3: TGTGCCAGCAGCGTAGACATGACCGGGGAGCTGTTTTTT. The chain links TRBV9 to TRBJ2-2, with D unresolved. Germline V gene lookup returns CDR1 SGDLS and CDR2 YYNGEE. The V end was cut by 0 bases, the J end by 5 bases, with 5 bases between. This CDR3 spans 13 amino acids.

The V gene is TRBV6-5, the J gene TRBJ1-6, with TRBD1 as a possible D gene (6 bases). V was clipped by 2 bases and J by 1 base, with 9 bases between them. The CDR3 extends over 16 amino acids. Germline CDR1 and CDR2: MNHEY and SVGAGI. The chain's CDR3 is CASSYRGRSYNSPLHF. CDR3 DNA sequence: TGTGCCAGCAGTTACAGGGGGAGGTCCTATAATTCACCCCTCCACTTT.

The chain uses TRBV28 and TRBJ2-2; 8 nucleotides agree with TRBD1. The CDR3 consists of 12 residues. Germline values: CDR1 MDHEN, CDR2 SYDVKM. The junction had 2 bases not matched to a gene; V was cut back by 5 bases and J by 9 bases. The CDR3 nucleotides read TGTGCCAGCAGTCTCAGGGGGCGGGAGCTGTTTTTT. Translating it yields CASSLRGRELFF.

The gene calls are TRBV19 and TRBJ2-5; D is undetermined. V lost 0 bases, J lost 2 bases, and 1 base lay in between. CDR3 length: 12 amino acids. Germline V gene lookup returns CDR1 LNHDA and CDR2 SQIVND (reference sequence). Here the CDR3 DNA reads TGTGCCAGTAGTATAGATCAAGAGACCCAGTACTTC. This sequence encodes CASSIDQETQYF.

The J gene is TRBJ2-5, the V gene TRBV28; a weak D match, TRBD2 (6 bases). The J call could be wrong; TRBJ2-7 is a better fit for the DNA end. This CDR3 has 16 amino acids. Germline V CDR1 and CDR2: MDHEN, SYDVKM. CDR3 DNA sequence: TGTGCCAGCAGTTTGGTTCCTTCAGGGAGGACCTACGAGCAGTACTTC. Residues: CASSLVPSGRTYEQYF.

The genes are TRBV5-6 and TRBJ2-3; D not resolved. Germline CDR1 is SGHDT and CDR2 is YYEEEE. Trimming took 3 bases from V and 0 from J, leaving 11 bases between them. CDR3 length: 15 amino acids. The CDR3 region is CASSSAVLSTDTQYF. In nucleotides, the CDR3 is TGTGCCAGCAGCTCGGCCGTCTTAAGCACAGATACGCAGTATTTT.

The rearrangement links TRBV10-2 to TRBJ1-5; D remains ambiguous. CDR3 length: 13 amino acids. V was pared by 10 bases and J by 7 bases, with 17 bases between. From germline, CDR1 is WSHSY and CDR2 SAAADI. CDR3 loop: CATAIPGKQPQHF. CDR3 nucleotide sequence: TGCGCCACCGCGATCCCGGGGAAACAGCCCCAGCATTTT.